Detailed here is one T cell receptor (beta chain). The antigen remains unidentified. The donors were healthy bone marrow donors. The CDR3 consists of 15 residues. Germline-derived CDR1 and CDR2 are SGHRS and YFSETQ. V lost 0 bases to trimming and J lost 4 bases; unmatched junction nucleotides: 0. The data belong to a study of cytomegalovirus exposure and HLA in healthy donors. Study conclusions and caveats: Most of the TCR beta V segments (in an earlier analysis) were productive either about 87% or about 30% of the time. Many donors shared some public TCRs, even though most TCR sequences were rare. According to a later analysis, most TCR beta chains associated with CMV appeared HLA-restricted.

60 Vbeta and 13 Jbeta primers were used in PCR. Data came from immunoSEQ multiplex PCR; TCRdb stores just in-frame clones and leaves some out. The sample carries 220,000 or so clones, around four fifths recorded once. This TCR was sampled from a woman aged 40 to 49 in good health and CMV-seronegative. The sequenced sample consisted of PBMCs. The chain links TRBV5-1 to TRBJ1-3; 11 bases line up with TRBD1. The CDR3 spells CASSLGTGGGNTIYF. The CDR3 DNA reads TGCGCCAGCAGCTTGGGGACAGGGGGCGGAAACACCATATATTTT.